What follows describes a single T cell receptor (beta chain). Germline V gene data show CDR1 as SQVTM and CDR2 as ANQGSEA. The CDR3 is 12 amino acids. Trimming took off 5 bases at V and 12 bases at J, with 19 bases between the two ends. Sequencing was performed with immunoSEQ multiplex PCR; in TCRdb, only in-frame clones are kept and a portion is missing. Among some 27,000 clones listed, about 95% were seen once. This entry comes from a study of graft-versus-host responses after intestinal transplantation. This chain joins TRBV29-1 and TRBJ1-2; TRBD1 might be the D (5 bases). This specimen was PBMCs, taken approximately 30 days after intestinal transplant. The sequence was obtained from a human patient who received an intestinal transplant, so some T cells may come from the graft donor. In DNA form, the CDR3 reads TGCAGCGTTTTAACGGGGACGGGGAAGGACACCTTC. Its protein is CSVLTGTGKDTF.